This T cell receptor beta chain is drawn from a study of blood T cells in healthy people across ages. Study observations and caveats: Observed TCR beta diversity per million T cells went down as age went up. This fall followed a roughly linear course with age.

In this sample, this clonotype turned up many times. Its antigen is unknown. Next came a second PCR, run for about 7 to 11 cycles, which used a sample-barcoded 5' primer along with a J-beta primer mix. At least 2.5 million CDR3-containing paired-end reads were obtained per sample. TCRdb reprocessed the 5' RACE reads via MiXCR and lists one record per CDR3 protein. This sample has 550,000 to 800,000 distinct CDR3 sequences, with 32% found just once. Germline lookup yields CDR1 MNHEY and CDR2 SMNVEV (reference sequence). Trimming removed 5 bases at V and 4 bases at J, with 12 bases between. This CDR3 comprises 14 residues.

This clonotype was obtained from a woman older than 75 in good health. Sequenced sample: blood. The rearrangement links TRBV27 to TRBJ2-1; perhaps TRBD1 as D (5 bases). As DNA, the CDR3 is TGTGCCAGCAGTCTCAGGGTTCCTTACAATGAGCAGTTCTTC. This encodes CASSLRVPYNEQFF.